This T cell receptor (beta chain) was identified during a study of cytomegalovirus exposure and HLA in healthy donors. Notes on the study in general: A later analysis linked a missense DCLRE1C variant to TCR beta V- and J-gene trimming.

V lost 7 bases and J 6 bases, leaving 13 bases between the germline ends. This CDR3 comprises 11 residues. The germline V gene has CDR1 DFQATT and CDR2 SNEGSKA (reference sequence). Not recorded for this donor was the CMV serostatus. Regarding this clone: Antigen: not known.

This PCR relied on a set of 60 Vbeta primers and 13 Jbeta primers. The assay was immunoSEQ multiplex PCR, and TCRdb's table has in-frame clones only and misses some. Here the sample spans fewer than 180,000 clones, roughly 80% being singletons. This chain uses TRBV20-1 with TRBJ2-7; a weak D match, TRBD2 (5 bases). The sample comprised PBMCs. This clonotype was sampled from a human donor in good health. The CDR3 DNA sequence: TGCAGTGTCGTGGAGGTCCGCGAGCAGTACTTC. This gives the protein CSVVEVREQYF.